These 31 T cell receptor beta chains were all obtained from the same sample, sequenced in a study of cytomegalovirus exposure and HLA in healthy donors. Primers: 60 Vbeta forward and 13 Jbeta reverse. Clones were read by immunoSEQ multiplex PCR, and TCRdb kept only the in-frame ones, dropping some. The sample yields around 53,000 clones, about 80% seen once. Sample: PBMCs. The receptors originated from a man aged 45 to 65 in good health and CMV-seronegative.

The J gene is TRBJ1-3, the V gene TRBV28; 7 bases agree with TRBD1. This CDR3 is 15 amino acids long. Germline CDR1 MDHEN, CDR2 SYDVKM. V shed 6 bases and J 2 bases; nucleotides not matched to a gene: 7. The CDR3 nucleotides are TGTGCCAGCAGCGTAGACAGGGTTCCTGGAAACACCATATATTTT. Its translation: CASSVDRVPGNTIYF.

The chain recombines TRBV5-1 with TRBJ1-4, with 9 bases identical to TRBD1. This CDR3 comprises 16 residues. Germline assignment: CDR1 SGHRS and CDR2 YFSETQ. V was clipped by 3 bases and J by 5 bases; unmatched bases: 8. CDR3 DNA sequence: TGCGCCAGCAGCTCCAACCGGGACAGGGTCAATGAAAAACTGTTTTTT. Translation: CASSSNRDRVNEKLFF.

The chain couples TRBV2 to TRBJ2-3, with D hard to call. With 9 bases removed from V and 2 bases from J, the gap between germline ends came to 18 bases. Per germline, CDR1 SNHLY and CDR2 FYNNEI. This CDR3 has 15 residues. The CDR3 sequence: CASWRPPHPTDTQYF. CDR3 nucleotide sequence: TGTGCCAGTTGGCGGCCGCCCCATCCCACAGATACGCAGTATTTT.

This chain joins TRBV7-2 and TRBJ1-5; D gene ambiguous. Trimming pared 3 bases from V and 2 bases from J, leaving 11 bases between. CDR3 size: 15 residues. Germline V gene lookup returns CDR1 SGHTA and CDR2 FQGNSA. This chain's CDR3 is CASSFVSGGNQPQHF. As DNA, the CDR3 is TGTGCCAGCAGCTTCGTCTCGGGTGGCAATCAGCCCCAGCATTTT.

This chain connects TRBV28 to TRBJ1-2, with D uncertain. The CDR3 spans 11 residues. The germline V gene has CDR1 MDHEN and CDR2 SYDVKM. V lost 10 bases, J lost 4 bases, and 10 bases lay in between. CDR3 nucleotides: TGTGCCATCTCTAGTCCCTATGGCTACACCTTC. Translated, it gives CAISSPYGYTF.

This clone appeared once. The V gene is TRBV5-1, the J gene TRBJ2-7; the D is unclear. In germline, CDR1 is SGHRS, CDR2 YFSETQ. The V and J ends lost 0 bases and 3 bases respectively, with 7 bases between them. The CDR3 covers 13 residues. The CDR3 loop reads CASSLERDYEQYF. Here the CDR3 DNA reads TGCGCCAGCAGCTTGGAAAGAGACTACGAGCAGTACTTC. The complete variable domain, with remaining parts taken from reference TRBV5-1 and TRBJ2-7, reads KAGVTQTPRYLIKTRGQQVTLSCSPISGHRSVSWYQQTPGQGLQFLFEYFSETQRNKGNFPGRFSGRQFSNSRSEMNVSTLELGDSALYLCASSLERDYEQYFGPGTRLTVT.

DNA for the CDR3: TGTGCCAGCAGCACTCAACAGGGGGGCACCGGGGAGCTGTTTTTT. Translating it yields CASSTQQGGTGELFF. This chain links TRBV11-2 with TRBJ2-2; 8 bases align to TRBD1. The CDR3 consists of 15 residues. The trim removed 5 bases at V and 4 bases at J, leaving 6 bases unmatched. CDR1 is SGHAT and CDR2 is FQNNGV in the germline V gene.

The chain links TRBV19 to TRBJ1-4, with 8 bases matching TRBD1. The V and J ends lost 10 bases and 8 bases, in that order; junction bases with no gene match: 9. The CDR3 totals 13 residues. Germline loops: CDR1 LNHDA, CDR2 SQIVND (reference sequence). CDR3 protein: CAIQDRVGEKLFF. In DNA, the CDR3 is TGTGCCATTCAGGACAGGGTGGGCGAAAAACTGTTTTTT.

This chain links TRBV7-6 with TRBJ2-7; 14 bases agree with TRBD2. Unmatched junction bases numbered 5, after V lost 5 bases and J lost 2 bases. The CDR3 has 16 amino acids. CDR1 SGHVS and CDR2 FNYEAQ come from the germline V gene. The CDR3: CASSARLAGGTYEQYF. The DNA of the CDR3 is TGTGCCAGCAGCGCCCGACTAGCGGGAGGGACCTACGAGCAGTACTTC.

The gene calls are TRBV19 and TRBJ1-6; TRBD1 might be the D (6 bases). This CDR3 contains 14 residues. CDR1 is LNHDA and CDR2 is SQIVND in the germline V gene (reference sequence). V was clipped by 7 bases and J by 7 bases, with 14 bases between them. CDR3 DNA sequence: TGTGCCAGTAACCCGGGACATAGGAATTCACCCCTCCACTTT. Its translation is CASNPGHRNSPLHF.

The chain couples TRBV4-1 to TRBJ1-1, with D perhaps matching TRBD1 (6 bases). Trimming stripped 4 bases from V and 4 bases from J, with 13 bases between. The CDR3 covers 14 residues. Germline-derived CDR1 and CDR2 are MGHRA and YSYEKL. Here the CDR3 DNA reads TGCGCCAGCAGCCCCAGGAGGGGGGGCACTGAAGCTTTCTTT. Protein sequence: CASSPRRGGTEAFF.

The V and J genes are TRBV6-1 and TRBJ2-7; D is perhaps TRBD1 (5 bases). Germline assignment: CDR1 MNHNS and CDR2 SASEGT. Trimming took 5 bases from V and 3 from J, leaving 14 bases between them. The CDR3 length is 14 residues. The CDR3 is CASSKTDRIYEQYF. The CDR3 nucleotides are TGTGCCAGCAGTAAGACCGACAGAATCTACGAGCAGTACTTC.

The chain recombines TRBV4-1 with TRBJ1-6, with 9 bases that match TRBD1. V dropped 0 bases and J dropped 7; count of bases not matched to a gene: 4. CDR3 length equals 16 residues. The germline V gene encodes CDR1 MGHRA and CDR2 YSYEKL. CDR3 sequence (DNA): TGCGCCAGCAGCCAAGACCAGACAGGGGGAAATTCACCCCTCCACTTT. It yields the protein CASSQDQTGGNSPLHF.

The chain is built from TRBV4-1 and TRBJ1-1; 8 bases are shared with TRBD1. The germline V gene has CDR1 MGHRA and CDR2 YSYEKL. Trimming took 8 bases from V and 1 from J; bases not matched to a gene: 6. This CDR3 region has 14 residues. Here the CDR3 reads CASGGGQENTEAFF. The CDR3 region has the DNA TGCGCCAGCGGAGGGGGACAGGAGAACACTGAAGCTTTCTTT.

The J gene is TRBJ2-1, the V gene TRBV5-8, with D tentatively TRBD2 (6 bases). Between the trimmed V and J ends, which lost 6 bases and 5 bases, there was a span of 18 bases. CDR3 size: 15 residues. Germline V gene sequence: CDR1 SGHTS, CDR2 YDEGEE. The CDR3 DNA reads as TGTGCCAGCAAATACGGGACTCGGGTTAACAATGAGCAGTTCTTC. This encodes CASKYGTRVNNEQFF.

The gene calls are TRBV11-2 and TRBJ2-3; 12 nucleotides match TRBD2. Losses at the gene ends were 4 bases for V and 4 bases for J; bases not matched to a gene: 3. Germline loops: CDR1 SGHAT, CDR2 FQNNGV. The CDR3 runs 15 residues. Here the CDR3 reads CASSSSGGAADTQYF. The CDR3 DNA is TGTGCCAGCAGCTCTAGCGGGGGGGCCGCAGATACGCAGTATTTT.

This clone was recorded a few times. The V gene is TRBV29-1, the J gene TRBJ1-4, with 10 bases identical to TRBD1. Germline assignment: CDR1 SQVTM and CDR2 ANQGSEA. The CDR3 consists of 13 residues. V shed 6 bases, J shed 6 bases, and the junction held 4 bases outside the gene matches. The CDR3 loop is CSVSGTGDEKLFF. The DNA of the CDR3 is TGCAGCGTGTCCGGGACAGGGGATGAAAAACTGTTTTTT.

DNA of the CDR3: TGTGCCAGCAGCGAAGGGGACAGCCTCAGGTACAATGAGCAGTTCTTC. Protein sequence: CASSEGDSLRYNEQFF. J is TRBJ2-1 and V is TRBV5-4; 7 bases match TRBD1. Germline values: CDR1 SGHNT, CDR2 YYREEE (reference sequence). This CDR3 spans 16 amino acids. With 4 bases clipped from V and 4 bases from J, the junction kept 11 bases outside the gene matches.

The chain combines TRBV6-5 with TRBJ1-2; 11 nucleotides align to TRBD1. Germline CDR1 MNHEY, CDR2 SVGAGI. There are 13 residues in the CDR3. V gave up 11 bases and J gave up 8 bases; unmatched junction bases: 10. CDR3 sequence reads: CASAGTGGRGYTF. The CDR3 region has the DNA TGTGCCTCAGCCGGGACAGGGGGGAGAGGCTACACCTTC.

The rearrangement uses TRBV7-7 and TRBJ2-1, with 10 positions matching TRBD1. CDR3 length: 15 residues. V dropped 2 bases and J dropped 9; count of bases not matched to a gene: 7. Germline V gene data show CDR1 as SSHAT and CDR2 as FNYEAQ (reference sequence). Written as DNA, the CDR3 is TGTGCCAGCAGCTTATCAGGGACAGGGGAATCTGAGCAGTTCTTC. It codes for CASSLSGTGESEQFF.

This chain uses TRBV7-8 with TRBJ2-3; 10 positions match TRBD2. J was trimmed by 2 bases and V by 4 bases; bases with no gene match: 12. CDR1 and CDR2 (germline): SGHVS, FQNEAQ. CDR3 length: 18 residues. In DNA, the CDR3 is TGTGCCAGCAGCTGGGAGATAGCGGGGGGACTTCTCACAGATACGCAGTATTTT. Translation gives CASSWEIAGGLLTDTQYF. Complete variable domain (other parts from reference TRBV7-8 and TRBJ2-3): GAGVSQSPRYKVAKRGQDVALRCDPISGHVSLFWYQQALGQGPEFLTYFQNEAQLDKSGLPSDRFFAERPEGSVSTLKIQRTQQEDSAVYLCASSWEIAGGLLTDTQYFGPGTRLTVL.

The rearrangement uses TRBV18 and TRBJ2-5, with TRBD2 matching over 13 bases. Germline CDR1 is KGHSH and CDR2 is LQKENI. The length of the CDR3 is 15 residues. Trimming at V came to 4 bases and at J to 2 bases, leaving 1 base not matched to a gene. CDR3 in DNA: TGTGCCAGCTCACGGACTAGCGGGGGTCAAGAGACCCAGTACTTC. This codes for CASSRTSGGQETQYF.

This clone was seen more than once but under ten times. The rearrangement joins TRBV29-1 to TRBJ2-1; the D gene is possibly TRBD2 (5 bases). The CDR3 has 15 amino acids. V was shortened by 6 bases and J by 0 bases, with 15 bases between the two germline ends. CDR1 and CDR2 (germline): SQVTM, ANQGSEA. Here the CDR3 DNA reads TGCAGCGTCGCCTCTAGCCCTAGCTCCTACAATGAGCAGTTCTTC. It encodes CSVASSPSSYNEQFF.

Remarks on this clone: The sample holds other DNA sequences that translate to the same CDR3. The chain has TRBV30 and TRBJ1-2; perhaps TRBD1 as D (6 bases). Between the trimmed V and J ends, which lost 0 bases and 5 bases, there was a span of 31 bases. In germline, CDR1 is GTSNPN, CDR2 SVGIG (reference sequence). CDR3 size: 20 residues. The CDR3 loop is CAWSVRIISRDTKPRYGYTF. CDR3 DNA sequence: TGTGCCTGGAGTGTAAGGATTATCAGTCGGGACACCAAACCTCGGTATGGCTACACCTTC.

The chain carries TRBV2 and TRBJ2-5, with no clear D. Looked up from germline, CDR1 is SNHLY and CDR2 is FYNNEI. The CDR3 is 15 residues long. With 8 bases removed from V and 3 bases from J, the gap between germline ends came to 19 bases. In DNA form, the CDR3 reads TGTGCCAGCGTCGCTTTGTACAGTACCAAAGAGACCCAGTACTTC. Protein product: CASVALYSTKETQYF.

The chain joins TRBV9 to TRBJ2-2; no firm D call. CDR1 and CDR2 from the germline V gene are SGDLS and YYNGEE. The CDR3 totals 16 residues. Trimming took 1 base from V and 1 from J, leaving 11 bases between them. The CDR3 protein is CASSVSGKLNTGELFF. The CDR3, as DNA: TGTGCCAGCAGCGTATCAGGCAAGTTGAACACCGGGGAGCTGTTTTTT.

This chain uses TRBV7-2 with TRBJ1-2; 7 bases are shared with TRBD1. Germline V gene data show CDR1 as SGHTA and CDR2 as FQGNSA. With 5 bases clipped from V and 4 bases from J, the junction kept 7 bases outside the gene matches. This CDR3 region has 14 residues. The CDR3 bases are TGTGCCAGCAGCCCCCGGGACAGCGGCTATGGCTACACCTTC. Amino acids: CASSPRDSGYGYTF.

CDR3 in DNA: TGTGCCAGTAGTATAGGATACAGGGCTTTCTTT. It is translated as CASSIGYRAFF. The chain employs TRBV19 and TRBJ1-1, with a weak D call TRBD1 (5 bases). The CDR3 has 11 residues. V lost 1 base and J lost 11, with 8 bases in between. CDR1 and CDR2 from the germline V gene are LNHDA and SQIVND (reference sequence).

V usage is TRBV15 and J usage is TRBJ2-7; 12 bases fit TRBD2. CDR1 LNHNV and CDR2 YYDKDF come from the germline V gene (reference sequence). The junction had 7 bases not matched to a gene; V was cut back by 10 bases and J by 6 bases. This CDR3 comprises 13 residues. The CDR3 DNA reads as TGTGCCATAGGACTAGCGGGGTTTCGCGAGCAGTACTTC. Amino acids: CAIGLAGFREQYF.

The rearrangement uses TRBV6-6 and TRBJ2-5; 13 bases are shared with TRBD2. Germline-derived CDR1 and CDR2 are MNHNY and SVGAGI (reference sequence). The CDR3 extends over 15 amino acids. J gave up 5 bases and V 5 bases, and 5 bases lay outside the gene matches. The CDR3: CASSTGTSGVETQYF. CDR3 DNA: TGTGCCAGCAGTACCGGGACTAGCGGGGTTGAGACCCAGTACTTC.

In this sample, this clone turned up once. This rearrangement joins TRBV7-2 to TRBJ2-1, with D possibly TRBD1 on 5 matching bases. Trimming took 4 bases from V and 6 from J, leaving 16 bases between them. The CDR3 loop spans 15 amino acids. Germline assignment: CDR1 SGHTA and CDR2 FQGNSA. The CDR3 DNA is TGTGCCAGCAGCTCAAGCAGGGTATCGGGCAATGAGCAGTTCTTC. This translates into CASSSSRVSGNEQFF.